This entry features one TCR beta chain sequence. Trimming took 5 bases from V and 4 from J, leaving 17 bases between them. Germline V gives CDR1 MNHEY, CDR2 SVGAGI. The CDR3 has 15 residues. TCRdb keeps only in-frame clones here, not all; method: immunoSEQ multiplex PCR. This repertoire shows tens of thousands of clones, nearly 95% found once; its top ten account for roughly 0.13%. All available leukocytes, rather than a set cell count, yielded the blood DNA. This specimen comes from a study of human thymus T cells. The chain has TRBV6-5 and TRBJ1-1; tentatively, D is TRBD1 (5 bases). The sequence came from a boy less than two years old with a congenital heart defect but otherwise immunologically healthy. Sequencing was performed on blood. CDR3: CASSGPGRGGTEAFF. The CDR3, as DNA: TGTGCCAGCAGTGGTCCGGGGAGGGGCGGCACTGAAGCTTTCTTT.